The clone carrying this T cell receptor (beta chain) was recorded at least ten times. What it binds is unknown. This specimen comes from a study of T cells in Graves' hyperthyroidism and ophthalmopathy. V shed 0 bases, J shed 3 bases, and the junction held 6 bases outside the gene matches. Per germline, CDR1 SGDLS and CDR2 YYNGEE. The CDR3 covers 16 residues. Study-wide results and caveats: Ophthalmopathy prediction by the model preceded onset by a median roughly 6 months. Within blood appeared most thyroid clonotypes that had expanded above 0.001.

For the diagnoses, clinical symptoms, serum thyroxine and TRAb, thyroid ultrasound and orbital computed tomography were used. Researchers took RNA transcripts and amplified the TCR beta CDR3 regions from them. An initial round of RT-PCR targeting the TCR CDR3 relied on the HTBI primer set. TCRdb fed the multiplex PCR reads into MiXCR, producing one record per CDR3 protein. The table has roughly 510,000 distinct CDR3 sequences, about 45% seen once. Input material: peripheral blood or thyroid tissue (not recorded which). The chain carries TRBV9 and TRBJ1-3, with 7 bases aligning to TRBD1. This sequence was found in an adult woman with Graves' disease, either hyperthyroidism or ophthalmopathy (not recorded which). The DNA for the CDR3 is TGTGCCAGCAGCGTAGAGGGGGCGCAGGGTGGAAACACCATATATTTT. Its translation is CASSVEGAQGGNTIYF.